This T cell receptor (beta chain) comes out of a study of beta chain features in type 1 diabetes. Points from the study as a whole: People with Type 1 diabetes carried modestly yet significantly shorter TCRB CDR3s in all four CD4+ subsets.

Notes on this clone: Its antigen remains unidentified.

Trimming cost V 3 bases and J 8 bases, with 14 bases left between them. CDR3 length: 13 residues. Germline V gives CDR1 SGHRS, CDR2 YFSETQ. Blood was collected once per donor into heparin, averaging about 120 mL. Expressed TCRB transcripts were sequenced because the entire RNA isolate underwent reverse transcription. Deep immunoSEQ sequencing covered naive, central memory and regulatory T cell samples. Measured with immunoSEQ multiplex PCR; TCRdb has only the in-frame clones, and not every one. The sample yields hundreds of thousands of clones, about an eighth seen once. The rearrangement links TRBV5-1 to TRBJ1-2; a possible D gene is TRBD1 (6 bases). Material: naive CD4+ T cells from blood. The clonotype comes from a man aged 18 to 29 with type 1 diabetes. The CDR3 nucleotides read TGCGCCAGCAGCTCGGACAGCGAGGGAGGCTACACCTTC. It translates to CASSSDSEGGYTF.